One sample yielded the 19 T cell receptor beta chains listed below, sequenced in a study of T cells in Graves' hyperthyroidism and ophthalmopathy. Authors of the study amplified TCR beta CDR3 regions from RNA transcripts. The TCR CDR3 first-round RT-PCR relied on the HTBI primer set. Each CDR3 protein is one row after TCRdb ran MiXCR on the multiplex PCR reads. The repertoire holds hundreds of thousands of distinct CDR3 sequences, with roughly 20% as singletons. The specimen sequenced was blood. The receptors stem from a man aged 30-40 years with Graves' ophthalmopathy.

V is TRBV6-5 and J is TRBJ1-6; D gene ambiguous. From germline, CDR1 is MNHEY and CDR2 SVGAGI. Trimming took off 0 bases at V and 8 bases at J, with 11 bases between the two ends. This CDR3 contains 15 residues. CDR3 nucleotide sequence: TGTGCCAGCAGTTACTCCTGGCAGGCTGATTCACCCCTCCACTTT. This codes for CASSYSWQADSPLHF.

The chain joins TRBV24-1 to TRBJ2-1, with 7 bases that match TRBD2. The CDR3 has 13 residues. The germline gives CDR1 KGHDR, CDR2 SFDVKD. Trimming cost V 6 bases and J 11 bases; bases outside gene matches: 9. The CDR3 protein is CATSPGGSSKQFF. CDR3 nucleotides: TGTGCCACCAGTCCCGGCGGGAGCAGTAAGCAGTTCTTC.

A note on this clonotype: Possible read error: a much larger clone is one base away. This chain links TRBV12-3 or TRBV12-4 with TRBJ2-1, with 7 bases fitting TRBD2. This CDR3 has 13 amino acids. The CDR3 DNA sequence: TGTACCAGCAACCTAGCGGAATACAATGAGCAGTTCTTC. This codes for CTSNLAEYNEQFF.

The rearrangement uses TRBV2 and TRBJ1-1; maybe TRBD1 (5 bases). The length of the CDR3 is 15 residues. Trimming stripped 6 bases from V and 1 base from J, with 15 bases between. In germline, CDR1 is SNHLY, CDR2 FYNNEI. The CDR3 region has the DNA TGTGCCAGCAGGAAGCGCTTCGACAGGAACACTGAAGCTTTCTTT. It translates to CASRKRFDRNTEAFF.

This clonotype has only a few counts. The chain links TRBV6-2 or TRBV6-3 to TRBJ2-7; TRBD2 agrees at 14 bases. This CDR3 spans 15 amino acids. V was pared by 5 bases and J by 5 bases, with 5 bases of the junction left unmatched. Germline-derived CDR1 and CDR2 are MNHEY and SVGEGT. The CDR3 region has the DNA TGTGCCAGCAGTCCGACTAGCGGGAGGGCTAACGAGCAGTACTTC. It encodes CASSPTSGRANEQYF.

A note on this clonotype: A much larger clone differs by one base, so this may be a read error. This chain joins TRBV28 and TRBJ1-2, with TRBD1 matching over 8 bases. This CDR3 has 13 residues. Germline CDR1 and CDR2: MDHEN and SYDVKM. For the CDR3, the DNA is TGTGCCAGCAGTCAGGACAGGGTATATGGCCACACCTTC. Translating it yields CASSQDRVYGHTF.

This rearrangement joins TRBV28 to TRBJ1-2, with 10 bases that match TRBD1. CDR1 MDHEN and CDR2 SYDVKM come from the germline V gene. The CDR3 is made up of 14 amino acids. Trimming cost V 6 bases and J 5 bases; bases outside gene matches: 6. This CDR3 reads CASRAGTGVYGYTF. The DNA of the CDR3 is TGTGCCAGCAGAGCCGGGACAGGGGTATATGGCTACACCTTC.

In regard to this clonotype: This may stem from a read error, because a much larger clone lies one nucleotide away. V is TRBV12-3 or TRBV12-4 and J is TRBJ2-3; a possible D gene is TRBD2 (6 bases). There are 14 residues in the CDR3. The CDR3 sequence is CASSLSPLADAQYF. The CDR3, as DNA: TGTGCCAGCAGTTTATCCCCACTAGCAGATGCGCAGTATTTT.

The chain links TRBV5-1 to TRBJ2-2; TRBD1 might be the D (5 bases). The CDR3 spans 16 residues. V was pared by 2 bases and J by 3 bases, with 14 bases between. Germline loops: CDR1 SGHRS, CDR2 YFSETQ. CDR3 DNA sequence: TGCGCCAGCAGCTTTACAGGCCAAAGGGACACCGGGGAGCTGTTTTTT. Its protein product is CASSFTGQRDTGELFF.

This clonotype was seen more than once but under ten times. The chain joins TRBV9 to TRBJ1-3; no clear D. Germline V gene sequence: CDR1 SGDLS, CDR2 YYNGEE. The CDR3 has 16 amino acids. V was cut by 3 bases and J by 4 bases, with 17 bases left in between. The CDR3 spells CASSARELTDGNTIYF. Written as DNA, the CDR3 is TGTGCCAGCAGCGCCCGAGAGTTGACGGACGGAAACACCATATATTTT.

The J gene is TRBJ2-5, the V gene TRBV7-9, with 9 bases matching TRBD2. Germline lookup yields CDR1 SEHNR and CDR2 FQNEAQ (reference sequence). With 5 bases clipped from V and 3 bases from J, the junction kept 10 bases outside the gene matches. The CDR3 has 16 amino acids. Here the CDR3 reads CASSAPSGRWEETQYF. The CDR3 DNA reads TGTGCCAGCAGCGCCCCCAGCGGGAGGTGGGAAGAGACCCAGTACTTC.

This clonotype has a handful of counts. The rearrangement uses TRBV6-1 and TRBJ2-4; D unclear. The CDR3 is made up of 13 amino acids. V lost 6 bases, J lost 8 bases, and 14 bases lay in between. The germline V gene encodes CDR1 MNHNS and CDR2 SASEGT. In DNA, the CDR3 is TGTGCCAGCAGCGGCCACTACGTGGACATTCAGTACTTC. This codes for CASSGHYVDIQYF.

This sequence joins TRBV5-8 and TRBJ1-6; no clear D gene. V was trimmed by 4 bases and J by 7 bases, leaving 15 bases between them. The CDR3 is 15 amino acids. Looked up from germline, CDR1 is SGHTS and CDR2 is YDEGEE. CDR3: CASSRVRGMNSPLHF. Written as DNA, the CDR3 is TGTGCCAGCAGCCGAGTCCGGGGAATGAATTCACCCCTCCACTTT.

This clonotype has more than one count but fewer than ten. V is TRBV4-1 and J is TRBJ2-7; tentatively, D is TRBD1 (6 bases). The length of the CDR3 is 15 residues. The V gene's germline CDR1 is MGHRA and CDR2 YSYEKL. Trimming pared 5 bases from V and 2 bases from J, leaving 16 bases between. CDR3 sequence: CASSDYRDTAYEQYF. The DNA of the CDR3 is TGCGCCAGCAGCGATTACCGGGACACCGCCTACGAGCAGTACTTC.

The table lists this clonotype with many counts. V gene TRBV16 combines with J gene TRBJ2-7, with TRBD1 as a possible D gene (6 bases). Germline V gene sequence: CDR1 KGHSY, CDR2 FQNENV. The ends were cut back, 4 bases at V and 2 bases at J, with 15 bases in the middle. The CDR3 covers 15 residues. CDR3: CASSLTGTLTYEQYF. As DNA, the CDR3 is TGTGCCAGCAGCCTAACCGGGACACTCACCTACGAGCAGTACTTC.

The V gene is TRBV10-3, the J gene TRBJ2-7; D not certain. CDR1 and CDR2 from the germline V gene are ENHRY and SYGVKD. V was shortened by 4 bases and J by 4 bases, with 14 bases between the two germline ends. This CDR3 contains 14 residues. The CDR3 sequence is CAISVGQALYEQYF. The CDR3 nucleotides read TGTGCCATCAGTGTCGGTCAGGCCCTTTACGAGCAGTACTTC.

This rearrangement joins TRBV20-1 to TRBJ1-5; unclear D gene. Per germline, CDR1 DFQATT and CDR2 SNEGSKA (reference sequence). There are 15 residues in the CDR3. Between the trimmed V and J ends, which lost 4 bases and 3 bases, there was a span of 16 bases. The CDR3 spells CSATYRRINNQPQHF. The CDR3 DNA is TGCAGTGCTACTTACAGACGTATCAACAATCAGCCCCAGCATTTT.

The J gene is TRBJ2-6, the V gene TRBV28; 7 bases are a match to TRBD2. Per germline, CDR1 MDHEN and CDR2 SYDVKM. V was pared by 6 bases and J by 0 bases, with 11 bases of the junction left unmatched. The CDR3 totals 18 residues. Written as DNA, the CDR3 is TGTGCCAGCAGGATAAACAAGGGACTAAACTCTGGGGCCAACGTCCTGACTTTC. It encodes CASRINKGLNSGANVLTF. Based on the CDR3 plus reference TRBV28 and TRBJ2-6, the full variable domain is DVKVTQSSRYLVKRTGEKVFLECVQDMDHENMFWYRQDPGLGLRLIYFSYDVKMKEKGDIPEGYSVSREKKERFSLILESASTNQTSMYLCASRINKGLNSGANVLTFGAGSRLTVL.

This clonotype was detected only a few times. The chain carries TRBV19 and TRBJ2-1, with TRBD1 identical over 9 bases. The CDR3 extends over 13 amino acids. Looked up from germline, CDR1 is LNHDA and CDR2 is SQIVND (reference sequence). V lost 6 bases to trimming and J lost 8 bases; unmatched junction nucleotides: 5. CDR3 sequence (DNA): TGTGCCAGTAGCTCCGGGACAGGGTATGAGCAGTTCTTC. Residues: CASSSGTGYEQFF. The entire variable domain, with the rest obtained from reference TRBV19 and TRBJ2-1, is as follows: DGGITQSPKYLFRKEGQNVTLSCEQNLNHDAMYWYRQDPGQGLRLIYYSQIVNDFQKGDIAEGYSVSREKKESFPLTVTSAQKNPTAFYLCASSSGTGYEQFFGPGTRLTVL.